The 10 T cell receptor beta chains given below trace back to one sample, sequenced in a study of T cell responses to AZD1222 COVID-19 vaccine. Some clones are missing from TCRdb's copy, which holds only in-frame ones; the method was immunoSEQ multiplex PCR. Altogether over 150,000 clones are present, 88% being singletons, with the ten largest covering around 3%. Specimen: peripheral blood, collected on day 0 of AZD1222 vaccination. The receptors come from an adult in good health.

CDR3 DNA sequence: TGCGCCAGCAGCTCGGGGGGTATCGGAAACGAGCAGTACTTC. Its protein product is CASSSGGIGNEQYF. The V gene is TRBV5-1, the J gene TRBJ2-7; 7 bases are a match to TRBD2. The CDR3 is 14 amino acids. The germline gives CDR1 SGHRS, CDR2 YFSETQ. V lost 3 bases to trimming and J lost 5 bases; unmatched junction nucleotides: 8.

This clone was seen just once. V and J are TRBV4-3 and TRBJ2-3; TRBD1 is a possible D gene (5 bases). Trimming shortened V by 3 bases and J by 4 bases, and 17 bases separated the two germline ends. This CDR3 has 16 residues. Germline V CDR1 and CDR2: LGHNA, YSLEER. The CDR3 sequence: CASSHGAVTGSDTQYF. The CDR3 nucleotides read TGCGCCAGCAGCCACGGCGCCGTAACAGGATCAGATACGCAGTATTTT.

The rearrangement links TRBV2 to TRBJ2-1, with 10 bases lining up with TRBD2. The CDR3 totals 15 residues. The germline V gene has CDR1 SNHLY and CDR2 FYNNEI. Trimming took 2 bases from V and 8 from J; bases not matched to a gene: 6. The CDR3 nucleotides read TGTGCCAGCAGTGAATTAGGACTAGCGGCGGATGAGCAGTTCTTC. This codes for CASSELGLAADEQFF.

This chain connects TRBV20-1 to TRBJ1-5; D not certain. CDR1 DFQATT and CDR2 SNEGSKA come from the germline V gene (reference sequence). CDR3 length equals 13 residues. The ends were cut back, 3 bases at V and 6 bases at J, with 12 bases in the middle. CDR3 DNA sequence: TGCAGTGCTAGTCCGGGGTCGGGTCAGCCCCAGCATTTT. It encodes CSASPGSGQPQHF.

CDR3 DNA sequence: TGCGCCAGCAGCCCCCTCGGAGCTTTCTTT. As protein: CASSPLGAFF. The gene calls are TRBV4-3 and TRBJ1-1, with D unresolved. The V gene lost 4 bases and the J gene lost 10 bases, with 7 bases spanning the gap. The V gene's germline CDR1 is LGHNA and CDR2 YSLEER. The CDR3 has 10 amino acids.

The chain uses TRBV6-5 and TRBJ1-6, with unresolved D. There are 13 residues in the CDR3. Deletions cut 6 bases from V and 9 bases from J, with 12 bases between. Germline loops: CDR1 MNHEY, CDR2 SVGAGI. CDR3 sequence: CASSRKLTSPLHF. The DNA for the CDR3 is TGTGCCAGCAGCCGCAAACTTACTTCACCCCTCCACTTT.

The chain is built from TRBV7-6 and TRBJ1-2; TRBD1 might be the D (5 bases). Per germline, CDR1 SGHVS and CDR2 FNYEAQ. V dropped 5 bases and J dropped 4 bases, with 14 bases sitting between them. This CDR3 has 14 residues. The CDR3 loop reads CASSPQQGGYGYTF. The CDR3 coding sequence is TGTGCCAGCAGCCCGCAGCAGGGTGGCTATGGCTACACCTTC.

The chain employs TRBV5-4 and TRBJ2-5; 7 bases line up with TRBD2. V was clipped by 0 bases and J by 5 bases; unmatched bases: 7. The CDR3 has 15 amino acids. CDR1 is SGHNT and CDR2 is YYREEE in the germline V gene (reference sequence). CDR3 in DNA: TGTGCCAGCAGCTTGGCGATAGCCGGGGGGGAGACCCAGTACTTC. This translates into CASSLAIAGGETQYF.

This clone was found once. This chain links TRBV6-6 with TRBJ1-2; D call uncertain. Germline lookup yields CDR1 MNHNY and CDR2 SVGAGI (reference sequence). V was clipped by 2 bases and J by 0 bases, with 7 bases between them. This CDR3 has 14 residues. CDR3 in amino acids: CASSYTGANYGYTF. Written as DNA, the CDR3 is TGTGCCAGCAGTTACACGGGAGCTAACTATGGCTACACCTTC.

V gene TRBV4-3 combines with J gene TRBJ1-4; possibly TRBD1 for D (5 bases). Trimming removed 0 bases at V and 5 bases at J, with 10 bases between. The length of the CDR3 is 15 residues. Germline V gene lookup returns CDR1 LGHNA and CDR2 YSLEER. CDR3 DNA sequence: TGCGCCAGCAGCCAAGACGGGGGTCGGAATGAAAAACTGTTTTTT. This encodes CASSQDGGRNEKLFF.